The subject of this entry is one T cell receptor beta chain. As yet, its antigen is unknown. The germline gives CDR1 SGHRS, CDR2 YFSETQ. This CDR3 is built from 15 residues. V lost 2 bases, J lost 4 bases, and 13 bases lay in between. The PCR had 60 Vbeta and 13 Jbeta primers. Clones were read by immunoSEQ multiplex PCR, and TCRdb kept only the in-frame ones, dropping some. The table lists 130,000 or so clones, 75% to 80% of them singletons. The sample belongs to a study of cytomegalovirus exposure and HLA in healthy donors. Broader study findings: An Asian-associated ancestry cluster reportedly showed fewer N-insertions than the approximately 700-donor mean in a later analysis.

This receptor was taken from a woman aged 55 to 70 in good health and CMV-seronegative. The chain joins TRBV5-1 to TRBJ1-3; perhaps TRBD1 as D (6 bases). The sequenced material came from PBMCs. The chain's CDR3 is CASSFAGASGNTIYF. The CDR3 DNA follows: TGCGCCAGCAGCTTCGCAGGGGCGTCGGGAAACACCATATATTTT.